The 10 T cell receptor beta chains presented below share a single source sample, sequenced in a study of tumor-infiltrating lymphocytes in primary liver carcinoma. A constant-region primer served to make TCR beta cDNA from roughly 460 ng total RNA. Libraries of TCR beta came from three nested multiplex PCR rounds with slightly modified ARM-PCR. A C-beta reverse primer was combined with TRBV1-TRBV30 forward primers in the first two PCR rounds, and each round had approximately 9 cycles. TCRdb independently ran MiXCR on the multiplex PCR reads; one entry per CDR3 protein. This sample has fewer than 200,000 distinct CDR3 sequences; 85% occur once, and the top ten carry 18%. The study co-extracted DNA and RNA from 20-30 mg of unsorted bulk tissue. The sequenced sample was tumor tissue from primary liver carcinoma. The receptors here all came from a middle-aged man with primary liver carcinoma and hepatitis B virus infection.

The chain links TRBV6-1 to TRBJ2-7; no clear D. The CDR3 totals 12 residues. Germline loops: CDR1 MNHNS, CDR2 SASEGT. The DNA of the CDR3 is TGTGACAGTATTGAAGCGCTCTACGAGCAGTACTTC. As protein: CDSIEALYEQYF.

This clonotype was seen only once. Since the CDR3 does not end with the conserved phenylalanine or tryptophan, this likely comes from a read error. The chain employs TRBV4-2 and TRBJ1-1; possibly TRBD1 for D (5 bases). CDR1 LGHNA and CDR2 YNFKEQ come from the germline V gene. The CDR3 totals 14 residues. In DNA, the CDR3 is TGTGACAGCACCCGGGGGGTAGAGAACACTGAAGCTTTCCTT. This encodes CDSTRGVENTEAFL.

Worth noting for this clonotype: The junction does not match germline at one end; this may be a read error. The rearrangement links TRBV29-1 to TRBJ1-3; D remains unclear. This CDR3 contains 12 residues. Germline CDR1 and CDR2: SQVTM and ANQGSEA. The CDR3 DNA follows: TGCAGCGCCAATCAGAAGGGAAACACCGTATATTTT. Amino acids: CSANQKGNTVYF.

A single count supports this clonotype. The chain combines TRBV11-1 with TRBJ2-7, with a possible D match to TRBD2 (5 bases). CDR3 size: 17 residues. CDR1 and CDR2 from the germline V gene are SGHAT and FQDESV (reference sequence). The CDR3 spells CISSLGPAGESSYEQYF. CDR3 nucleotides: TGTATCAGCAGCTTAGGGCCGGCGGGTGAGAGCTCCTACGAGCAGTACTTC.

Worth noting for this clonotype: The junction departs from germline at one end; a sequencing error may be responsible. The CDR3 region is CVSSLSRVTEAFF. The CDR3 coding sequence is TGCGTCAGCAGCTTGTCTCGGGTAACTGAAGCTTTCTTT. This chain links TRBV5-4 with TRBJ1-1; D is unclear. Germline V gene lookup returns CDR1 SGHNT and CDR2 YYREEE (reference sequence). The length of the CDR3 is 13 residues.

Details on this clonotype: The junction departs from germline at one end; a sequencing error may be responsible. The chain uses TRBV29-1 and TRBJ2-1; no clear D gene. CDR1 SQVTM and CDR2 ANQGSEA come from the germline V gene. The CDR3 totals 14 residues. In DNA, the CDR3 is TGCGGCGTTGTTCGGACGGAATCCTACAATGAGCATTTCTTC. Its protein is CGVVRTESYNEHFF.

Concerning this clonotype: A junction end diverges from the germline sequence, so it may reflect a read error. This chain uses TRBV5-5 with TRBJ2-6; the D gene is possibly TRBD2 (5 bases). CDR1 and CDR2 (germline): SGHKS, YYEKEE (reference sequence). The CDR3 contains 16 residues. In nucleotides, the CDR3 is TGTGCCAGCAGCTTCGGGGTGTACTCTGGGACCAACGTCCTGACTTTC. This gives the protein CASSFGVYSGTNVLTF.

The chain links TRBV5-1 to TRBJ1-1; TRBD1 matches 8 bases. V lost 4 bases and J lost 0; bases outside the gene matches: 11. The CDR3 spans 17 residues. Per the germline V gene, CDR1 is SGHRS and CDR2 is YFSETQ. Written as DNA, the CDR3 is TGCGCCAGCAGCCATCGGGGGACAGGAACACTGAACACTGAAGCTTTCTTT. It codes for CASSHRGTGTLNTEAFF.

Comments on this clonotype: The junction departs from germline at one end; a sequencing error may be responsible. The chain couples TRBV4-2 to TRBJ2-5; 12 nucleotides match TRBD2. The CDR3 covers 17 residues. CDR1 and CDR2 (germline): LGHNA, YNFKEQ. Here the CDR3 DNA reads TGCACCAGCAGCCAAGCGGCTAGCGGGAGGGCCCTGAAGACCCAGTACTTC. Translating it yields CTSSQAASGRALKTQYF.

The chain joins TRBV6-1 to TRBJ2-1; 7 bases align to TRBD2. The CDR3 consists of 15 residues. Germline V gene data show CDR1 as MNHNS and CDR2 as SASEGT. The ends lost 6 bases at V and 9 bases at J; junction bases unmatched: 14. CDR3 coding DNA: TGTGCCAGCAGACTAGGGACTACGTCTTTCAGTGAGCAGTTCTTC. It encodes CASRLGTTSFSEQFF.